Given below is one T cell receptor beta chain in context. This specimen comes from a study of a mutant IDH1 vaccine in newly diagnosed glioma. Overall study context: Those enrolled had earlier been treated with radiotherapy, temozolomide, or both, mostly both.

In germline, CDR1 is SGHDT, CDR2 YYEEEE. The J segment lost 5 bases and the V segment lost 5 bases, leaving 9 bases of the junction unmatched. There are 14 residues in the CDR3. Time point of the sample: baseline, week 1 (first vaccination visit). The treatment: pre-vaccination baseline after standard-of-care therapy. The assay was immunoSEQ multiplex PCR, and TCRdb's table has in-frame clones only and misses some. The sample lists fewer than 40,000 clones; about four fifths were seen once. This TCR was recovered from a young man with glioma. J is TRBJ2-5 and V is TRBV5-6; 7 bases fit TRBD2. The sequences come from PBMCs, collected from a glioma patient treated with radiotherapy, temozolomide or both. CDR3: CASRTSLATETQYF. The DNA for the CDR3 is TGTGCCAGCAGGACGTCACTAGCGACGGAGACCCAGTACTTC.